A single sample gave rise to the 14 T cell receptor beta chains below, sequenced in a study of T-cell reconstitution after alpha-beta-depleted transplantation in children. Researchers prepared the TCRbeta library using unique molecular identifiers, the study reports. TCRdb used MiXCR to reprocess the PCR reads, holding one entry per CDR3 protein. Seen here are some 43,000 distinct CDR3 sequences, around 8.8% observed once, and the top ten hold 27%. The sample was PBMCs, mostly from graft donor cells, taken 60 days after TCRalphabeta/CD19-depleted stem cell transplant. Receptors were obtained from a male patient aged 2-15 years who had a stem cell transplant for chronic granulomatous disease, so the T cells may come from the graft donor.

This clonotype was seen ten or more times. The V call is TRBV7-2, the J call TRBJ2-7, with D possibly being TRBD1 (5 bases). CDR1 and CDR2 from the germline V gene are SGHTA and FQGNSA. The germline V and J ends were trimmed by 8 bases and 3 bases, with 17 bases remaining between them. CDR3 length equals 14 residues. The CDR3 reads CASGASVVGYEQYF. The CDR3 region has the DNA TGTGCCAGCGGGGCGAGCGTCGTTGGCTACGAGCAGTACTTC.

This clonotype was seen ten or more times. V and J are TRBV20-1 and TRBJ2-1, with 7 bases lining up with TRBD2. Germline V gene data show CDR1 as DFQATT and CDR2 as SNEGSKA (reference sequence). There are 11 residues in the CDR3. CDR3 loop: CSGTIANEQFF. CDR3 DNA sequence: TGCAGCGGGACTATAGCGAATGAGCAGTTCTTC.

This clonotype is medium-sized by share. This rearrangement joins TRBV10-3 to TRBJ2-3, with D hard to call. The V end was cut by 0 bases, the J end by 2 bases, with 21 bases between. Looked up from germline, CDR1 is ENHRY and CDR2 is SYGVKD. This CDR3 contains 19 residues. The chain's CDR3 is CAISESRTSVAKITDTQYF. The CDR3 DNA sequence: TGTGCCATCAGTGAGTCGAGAACTTCGGTCGCAAAGATCACAGATACGCAGTATTTT.

V gene TRBV20-1 combines with J gene TRBJ2-7; the D gene could be TRBD1 or TRBD2 (5 bases each). V was trimmed by 3 bases and J by 3 bases, leaving 24 bases between them. This CDR3 has 17 residues. CDR1 is DFQATT, CDR2 SNEGSKA, per germline (reference sequence). CDR3 protein: CSASGSGTEHLIYEQYF. CDR3 in DNA: TGCAGTGCTAGTGGTTCCGGGACCGAACACCTCATCTACGAGCAGTACTTC.

J is TRBJ1-5 and V is TRBV5-8, with 7 bases matching TRBD1. J gave up 5 bases and V 2 bases, and 1 base lay outside the gene matches. Looked up from germline, CDR1 is SGHTS and CDR2 is YDEGEE. The CDR3 runs to 13 residues. As DNA, the CDR3 is TGTGCCAGCAGCTTAACAGGGGATCAGCCCCAGCATTTT. Amino acid sequence: CASSLTGDQPQHF.

This clonotype was counted many times. The rearrangement links TRBV7-3 to TRBJ2-1; the D gene is possibly TRBD1 (5 bases). V gave up 2 bases and J gave up 6 bases, with 8 bases separating them. Germline assignment: CDR1 SGHTA and CDR2 FQGTGA. The CDR3 loop spans 13 amino acids. CDR3 amino acids: CASSLGHINEQFF. The CDR3 DNA reads as TGTGCCAGCAGCTTAGGACATATCAATGAGCAGTTCTTC.

Many counts were recorded for this clonotype. The chain recombines TRBV20-1 with TRBJ2-7; a weak D match, TRBD2 (7 bases). This CDR3 has 18 residues. V was clipped by 4 bases and J by 2 bases, with 27 bases between them. Germline-derived CDR1 and CDR2 are DFQATT and SNEGSKA (reference sequence). CDR3: CSANLQGFGTSAPYEQYF. DNA for the CDR3: TGCAGTGCTAACCTCCAGGGGTTTGGTACTAGCGCTCCCTACGAGCAGTACTTC.

The rearrangement joins TRBV5-4 to TRBJ1-1; D is perhaps TRBD1 (5 bases). CDR3 length equals 16 residues. The V end lost 0 bases, the J end lost 0 bases, and 12 bases lay between the germline ends. Germline V lookup: CDR1 SGHNT, CDR2 YYREEE (reference sequence). The chain's CDR3 is CASSLGGGDMNTEAFF. The CDR3, as DNA: TGTGCCAGCAGCTTGGGGGGGGGAGATATGAACACTGAAGCTTTCTTT.

This clonotype was seen repeatedly, ten times or more. V gene TRBV27 combines with J gene TRBJ2-1; D may be TRBD2 (5 bases). Per the germline V gene, CDR1 is MNHEY and CDR2 is SMNVEV (reference sequence). CDR3 length: 14 residues. V was clipped by 4 bases and J by 8 bases, with 15 bases between them. CDR3 amino acids: CASSWAGVIHEQFF. The CDR3 nucleotides are TGTGCCAGCAGTTGGGCCGGGGTGATCCATGAGCAGTTCTTC.

This clonotype appeared many times. The chain couples TRBV6-5 to TRBJ1-4; no clear D. The CDR3 covers 12 residues. Germline loops: CDR1 MNHEY, CDR2 SVGAGI. V dropped 4 bases and J dropped 10 bases, with 10 bases sitting between them. The CDR3 nucleotides are TGTGCCAGCAGTTCCCTGCTTGGAAAACTGTTTTTT. Translated, it gives CASSSLLGKLFF.

In this sample, this clonotype turned up many times. This CDR3 reads CASSFLQRGVGNEQFF. CDR3 sequence (DNA): TGTGCCAGCAGTTTCTTGCAGCGGGGGGTGGGCAATGAGCAGTTCTTC. V is TRBV12-3 or TRBV12-4 and J is TRBJ2-1; 9 bases are shared with TRBD2. Trimming cost V 3 bases and J 6 bases; bases outside gene matches: 9. CDR3 length: 16 amino acids.

This clonotype was seen a few times. The chain has TRBV5-1 and TRBJ2-6; unclear D gene. V was clipped by 1 base and J by 2 bases, with 7 bases between them. Germline assignment: CDR1 SGHRS and CDR2 YFSETQ. CDR3 length equals 15 residues. This CDR3 reads CASSLREAGANVLTF. CDR3 DNA sequence: TGCGCCAGCAGCTTGAGAGAGGCTGGGGCCAACGTCCTGACTTTC. The complete variable domain, with remaining parts taken from reference TRBV5-1 and TRBJ2-6, reads KAGVTQTPRYLIKTRGQQVTLSCSPISGHRSVSWYQQTPGQGLQFLFEYFSETQRNKGNFPGRFSGRQFSNSRSEMNVSTLELGDSALYLCASSLREAGANVLTFGAGSRLTVL.

This clonotype was counted ten times or more. The chain couples TRBV10-3 to TRBJ2-1; 9 bases agree with TRBD2. The CDR3 is 16 residues long. Germline V gene sequence: CDR1 ENHRY, CDR2 SYGVKD. J lost 2 bases, V lost 8 bases, and 10 bases had no gene match. The CDR3 region is CAIGTGGRAAYNEQFF. The DNA of the CDR3 is TGTGCCATCGGGACTGGCGGGAGGGCCGCCTACAATGAGCAGTTCTTC.

In this sample, this clonotype turned up many times. The chain couples TRBV18 to TRBJ2-3; the match to TRBD1 covers 7 bases. Germline V CDR1 and CDR2: KGHSH, LQKENI. The CDR3 covers 16 residues. The J segment lost 2 bases and the V segment lost 6 bases, leaving 11 bases of the junction unmatched. CDR3 amino acids: CASSKDRASPTDTQYF. For the CDR3, the DNA is TGTGCCAGCTCTAAAGACAGGGCCTCACCCACAGATACGCAGTATTTT.